Shown below are 15 T cell receptor beta chains from a single sample sequenced in a study of cytomegalovirus exposure and HLA in healthy donors. With 60 Vbeta and 13 Jbeta primers, the PCR was carried out. The method was immunoSEQ multiplex PCR; TCRdb's version includes in-frame clones alone and lacks a portion of them. The table lists about 110,000 clones, under 70% of them singletons. Sequenced input: PBMCs. Source of these receptors: a man aged 18 to 30 in good health and CMV-seropositive.

This clone is a singleton in its sample. The CDR3 sequence: CASSLRLSANTGELFF. CDR3 coding DNA: TGTGCCAGCAGTTTACGACTGAGCGCGAACACCGGGGAGCTGTTTTTT. This chain links TRBV28 with TRBJ2-2, with D unresolved. With 2 bases removed from V and 0 bases from J, the gap between germline ends came to 10 bases. The CDR3 has 16 residues. Germline values: CDR1 MDHEN, CDR2 SYDVKM.

This clone was recorded only once. This chain joins TRBV9 and TRBJ2-5; 12 bases agree with TRBD2. The junction had 5 bases not matched to a gene; V was cut back by 4 bases and J by 4 bases. This CDR3 region has 15 residues. Germline V gene sequence: CDR1 SGDLS, CDR2 YYNGEE. The CDR3 nucleotides are TGTGCCAGCAGCTCAGAGACTAGCGGGGGAGAGACCCAGTACTTC. It yields the protein CASSSETSGGETQYF.

The gene calls are TRBV29-1 and TRBJ1-3, with 9 bases matching TRBD1. Germline trimming cut 4 bases from V and 4 bases from J; bases unmatched to any gene: 8. Germline lookup yields CDR1 SQVTM and CDR2 ANQGSEA. CDR3 size: 15 residues. The CDR3 DNA follows: TGCAGCGTTGTGGGGACAGGGAGGTTCGGAAACACCATATATTTT. This translates into CSVVGTGRFGNTIYF.

The rearrangement uses TRBV10-1 and TRBJ2-1; perhaps TRBD2 as D (5 bases). The CDR3 sequence is 15 residues long. CDR1 is WNHNN, CDR2 SYGVQD, per germline (reference sequence). V lost 7 bases and J lost 4, with 17 bases in between. The CDR3 DNA sequence: TGCGCCAGCATCGAAGAGGGAATTTATTACAATGAGCAGTTCTTC. The encoded protein is CASIEEGIYYNEQFF.

The chain links TRBV4-1 to TRBJ1-2, with TRBD1 matching 9 bases. Per the germline V gene, CDR1 is MGHRA and CDR2 is YSYEKL. V dropped 2 bases and J dropped 2; count of bases not matched to a gene: 6. CDR3 size: 16 residues. Here the CDR3 DNA reads TGCGCCAGCAGCCAACCGGGACAGGGAATCAACTATGGCTACACCTTC. Translated, it gives CASSQPGQGINYGYTF.

This rearrangement joins TRBV5-6 to TRBJ1-4; D is perhaps TRBD1 (5 bases). V was pared by 0 bases and J by 5 bases, with 11 bases between. The CDR3 has 15 residues. Germline V gene sequence: CDR1 SGHDT, CDR2 YYEEEE. CDR3 protein: CASSLGVRVNEKLFF. DNA for the CDR3: TGTGCCAGCAGCTTGGGGGTCAGGGTGAATGAAAAACTGTTTTTT.

The CDR3 DNA reads TGTGCCTGCTCCACAGGCAGGGGGCCTAACAATCAGCCCCAGCATTTT. Encoded protein: CACSTGRGPNNQPQHF. The genes are TRBV30 and TRBJ1-5, with 8 bases aligning to TRBD1. Germline trimming cut 6 bases from V and 3 bases from J; bases unmatched to any gene: 13. Germline-derived CDR1 and CDR2 are GTSNPN and SVGIG (reference sequence). The CDR3 consists of 16 residues.

The chain links TRBV11-2 to TRBJ2-5; the D gene is possibly TRBD1 (5 bases). Trimming stripped 1 base from V and 0 bases from J, with 12 bases between. The CDR3 sequence is 16 residues long. Germline V gene data show CDR1 as SGHAT and CDR2 as FQNNGV. CDR3 sequence: CASSLVGPPYQETQYF. CDR3 DNA sequence: TGTGCCAGCAGCTTAGTGGGGCCTCCGTACCAAGAGACCCAGTACTTC.

The sample holds one count of this clone. This sequence joins TRBV5-1 and TRBJ2-1; D not certain. V was cut by 0 bases and J by 1 base, with 11 bases left in between. Germline V gives CDR1 SGHRS, CDR2 YFSETQ. The CDR3 totals 16 residues. The CDR3 spells CASSLGLGVSYNEQFF. The CDR3, as DNA: TGCGCCAGCAGCTTGGGACTCGGCGTATCCTACAATGAGCAGTTCTTC. The whole variable domain, filled in from reference TRBV5-1 and TRBJ2-1, reads KAGVTQTPRYLIKTRGQQVTLSCSPISGHRSVSWYQQTPGQGLQFLFEYFSETQRNKGNFPGRFSGRQFSNSRSEMNVSTLELGDSALYLCASSLGLGVSYNEQFFGPGTRLTVL.

This clone turned up a few times. V and J are TRBV6-6 and TRBJ1-1; no reliable D call. This CDR3 has 13 residues. Trimming stripped 4 bases from V and 8 bases from J, with 14 bases between. Germline V gene data show CDR1 as MNHNY and CDR2 as SVGAGI (reference sequence). The CDR3 nucleotides are TGTGCCAGCAGTTCGTTCCGTACCGAGGAAGCTTTCTTT. Amino acids: CASSSFRTEEAFF.

This clone was detected a few times. The CDR3 is CASSPWSEFGYTF. The CDR3 nucleotides are TGTGCCAGCAGCCCCTGGTCGGAGTTTGGCTACACCTTC. The V and J genes are TRBV7-9 and TRBJ1-2; D unresolved. CDR1 is SEHNR, CDR2 FQNEAQ, per germline (reference sequence). The V and J ends lost 5 bases and 7 bases respectively, with 14 bases between them. The CDR3 is 13 residues long.

The chain uses TRBV25-1 and TRBJ2-5; D remains ambiguous. Germline V gene data show CDR1 as MGHDK and CDR2 as SYGVNS. V gave up 5 bases and J gave up 5 bases, with 12 bases separating them. The CDR3 has 13 amino acids. The CDR3 DNA reads TGTGCCAGCAGTCCGAATCACGGGGAGACCCAGTACTTC. Amino acid sequence: CASSPNHGETQYF.

This chain connects TRBV28 to TRBJ2-7; perhaps TRBD1 as D (5 bases). The length of the CDR3 is 17 residues. The germline V gene encodes CDR1 MDHEN and CDR2 SYDVKM. Trimming shortened V by 7 bases and J by 5 bases, and 27 bases separated the two germline ends. CDR3 in DNA: TGTGCCAGCACCATTAGGATGCAGCAGGGTTCTTCCCACGAGCAGTACTTC. Its translation is CASTIRMQQGSSHEQYF.

The chain carries TRBV7-2 and TRBJ1-6; possibly TRBD1 for D (5 bases). The CDR3 has 18 residues. From germline, CDR1 is SGHTA and CDR2 FQGNSA. V was trimmed by 1 base and J by 7 bases, leaving 20 bases between them. CDR3 DNA sequence: TGTGCCAGCAGCTTAGTTCTCGGCAGGGCAATCGGAAATTCACCCCTCCACTTT. Its protein is CASSLVLGRAIGNSPLHF.

J is TRBJ2-7 and V is TRBV5-1, with D possibly being TRBD2 (6 bases). Trimming pared 4 bases from V and 5 bases from J, leaving 25 bases between. This CDR3 spans 17 amino acids. Germline CDR1 and CDR2: SGHRS and YFSETQ. The DNA for the CDR3 is TGCGCCAGCAGCAACAACCCCCCCGGAGGGGACCTAGACGAGCAGTACTTC. Its translation: CASSNNPPGGDLDEQYF. Full variable domain (remainder filled in from reference TRBV5-1 and TRBJ2-7): KAGVTQTPRYLIKTRGQQVTLSCSPISGHRSVSWYQQTPGQGLQFLFEYFSETQRNKGNFPGRFSGRQFSNSRSEMNVSTLELGDSALYLCASSNNPPGGDLDEQYFGPGTRLTVT.